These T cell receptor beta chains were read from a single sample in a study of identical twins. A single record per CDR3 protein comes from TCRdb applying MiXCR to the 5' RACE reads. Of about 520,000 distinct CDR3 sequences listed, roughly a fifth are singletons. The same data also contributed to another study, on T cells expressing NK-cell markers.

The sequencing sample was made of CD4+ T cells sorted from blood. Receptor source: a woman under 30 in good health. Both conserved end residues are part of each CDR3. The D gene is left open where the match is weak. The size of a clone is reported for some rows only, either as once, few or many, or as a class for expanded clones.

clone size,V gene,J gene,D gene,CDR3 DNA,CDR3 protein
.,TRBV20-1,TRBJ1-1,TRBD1,TGCAGTGCTAGGTTACAGGGGGCGGCTGAAGCTTTCTTT,CSARLQGAAEAFF
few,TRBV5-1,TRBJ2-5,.,TGCGCCAGCAGACCCGGGTCCTTCCCGGAGACCCAGTACTTC,CASRPGSFPETQYF
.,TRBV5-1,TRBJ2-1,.,TGCGCCAGCAGCTCACTAGTCTACAATGAGCAGTTCTTC,CASSSLVYNEQFF
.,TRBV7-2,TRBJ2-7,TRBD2,TGTGCCAGCAGCTTAGTAGGGACTAGCGGGAGCAAAGAGCAGTACTTC,CASSLVGTSGSKEQYF
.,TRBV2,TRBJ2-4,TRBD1,TGTGCCAGTTCGAGGACAGGGTGGAACATTCAGTACTTC,CASSRTGWNIQYF
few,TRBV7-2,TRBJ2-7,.,TGTGCCAGCAGCTTAGGGGCGGACAGATCCTACGAGCAGTACTTC,CASSLGADRSYEQYF
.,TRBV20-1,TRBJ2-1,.,TGCAGTACCACGGGGGCCGCCTACAATGAGCAGTTCTTC,CSTTGAAYNEQFF
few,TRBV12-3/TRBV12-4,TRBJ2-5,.,TGTGCCAGCAGTTCAAGGGGGACCACCTTTGAGACCCAGTACTTC,CASSSRGTTFETQYF
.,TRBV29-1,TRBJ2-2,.,TGCAGCGCGGATTTGGGAGTCCGGTCGAACACCGGGGAGCTGTTTTTT,CSADLGVRSNTGELFF
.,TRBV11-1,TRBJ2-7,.,TGTGCCAGCAGCGCAGACCGGGACACTACCTACGAGCAGTACTTC,CASSADRDTTYEQYF
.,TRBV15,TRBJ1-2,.,TGTGCCACCAGGGGGACTTTTCCCAACTATGGCTACACCTTC,CATRGTFPNYGYTF
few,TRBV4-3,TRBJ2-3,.,TGCGCCAGCAGCCAAGGTGTAAGGGCACTCGCGAATCTGGATACGCAGTATTTT,CASSQGVRALANLDTQYF
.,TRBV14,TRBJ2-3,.,TGTGCCAGCAGCCAAGATAATGGGGATACGCAGTATTTT,CASSQDNGDTQYF
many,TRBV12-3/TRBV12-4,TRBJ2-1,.,TGTGCCAGCAGTAGTACGGAACTTCAGTTCTTC,CASSSTELQFF
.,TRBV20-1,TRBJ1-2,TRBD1,TGCAGTGCTAGAGCAGGGGGCGCGGACTATGGCTACACCTTC,CSARAGGADYGYTF
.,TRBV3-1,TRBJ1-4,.,TGTGCCAGCAGCCAAGAAAGTCCTGCAACTAATGAAAAACTGTTTTTT,CASSQESPATNEKLFF
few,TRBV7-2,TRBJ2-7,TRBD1,TGTGCCAGCGGTGCCGGGACAGGTCTCTACGAGCAGTACTTC,CASGAGTGLYEQYF
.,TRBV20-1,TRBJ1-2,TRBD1,TGCAGTGCTCCCCAAGGGACAGCGTCTGGCTACACCTTC,CSAPQGTASGYTF
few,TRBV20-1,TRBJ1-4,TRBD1,TGCAGTGCTAGAGAGATGACAGGGACTAATGAAAAACTGTTTTTT,CSAREMTGTNEKLFF
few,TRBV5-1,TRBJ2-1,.,TGCGCCAGCAGCCCGGACCATAATGAGCAGTTCTTC,CASSPDHNEQFF
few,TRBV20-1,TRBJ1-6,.,TGCAGTGCTAGAGACGGCGACAGGACTGATTCACCCCTCCACTTT,CSARDGDRTDSPLHF
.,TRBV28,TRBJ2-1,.,TGTGCCAGCATCGGAGCGGCCGCGAGCTCCTACAATGAGCAGTTCTTC,CASIGAAASSYNEQFF
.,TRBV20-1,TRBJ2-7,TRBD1,TGCAGTGTTACGGGACAGGTCCCATACGAGCAGTACTTC,CSVTGQVPYEQYF
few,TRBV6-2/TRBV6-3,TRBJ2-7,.,TGTGCCAGCAGTGTTCCACCGGGTGCCTACTCCTACGAGCAGTACTTC,CASSVPPGAYSYEQYF
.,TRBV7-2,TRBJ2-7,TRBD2,TGTGCCAGCAGCAAGAGTCTAGCGGCAGACTACGAGCAGTACTTC,CASSKSLAADYEQYF
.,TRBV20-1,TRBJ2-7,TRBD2,TGCAGTGCCGCGACTAGCCTACACGAGCAGTACTTC,CSAATSLHEQYF
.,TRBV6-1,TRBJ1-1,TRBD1,TGTGCCAGCAGGCTAAGACAGGGCTTAGACACTGAAGCTTTCTTT,CASRLRQGLDTEAFF
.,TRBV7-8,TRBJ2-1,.,TGTGCCAGCAGCTTAGCTCGGGGGCACGAGCAGTTCTTC,CASSLARGHEQFF
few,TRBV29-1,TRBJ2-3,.,TGCAGCGTTGTAACTTTAACGGGCACCACAGATACGCAGTATTTT,CSVVTLTGTTDTQYF
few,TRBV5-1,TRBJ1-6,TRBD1,TGCGCCAGCAGCTCACAGGGGGCGGTGGATTCACCCCTCCACTTT,CASSSQGAVDSPLHF
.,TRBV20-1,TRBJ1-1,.,TGCAGTGCGGCAGCGGGGGGACCAAACACTGAAGCTTTCTTT,CSAAAGGPNTEAFF
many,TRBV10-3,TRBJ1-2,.,TGTGCCATCAGTGAGTCGGGAGGAGGTAACTATGGCTACACCTTC,CAISESGGGNYGYTF
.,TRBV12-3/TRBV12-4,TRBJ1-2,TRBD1,TGTGCCAGCAGGCGTACCGGGACAGTTACTAACTATGGCTACACCTTC,CASRRTGTVTNYGYTF
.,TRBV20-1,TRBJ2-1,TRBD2,TGCAGTGCTAGAGCCCTAAGCGGGAGTAAGTACAATGAGCAGTTCTTC,CSARALSGSKYNEQFF
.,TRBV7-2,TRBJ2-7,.,TGTGCCAGCAGCTTAGGAGCGGAGGGGAGGTCCTACGAGCAGTACTTC,CASSLGAEGRSYEQYF
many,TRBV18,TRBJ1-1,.,TGTGCCAGCTCACCAAATCCTGCAAGTAACACTGAAGCTTTCTTT,CASSPNPASNTEAFF
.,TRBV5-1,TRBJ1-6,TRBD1,TGCGCCAGCAGCTTGGCCGAAGGGGGCTTGAATTCACCCCTCCACTTT,CASSLAEGGLNSPLHF
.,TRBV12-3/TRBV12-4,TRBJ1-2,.,TGTGCCAGCAGTTTAGACAGAAGGACTAACTATGGCTACACCTTC,CASSLDRRTNYGYTF
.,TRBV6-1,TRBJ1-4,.,TGTGCCAGCAGTGACGTACATGAAAAACTGTTTTTT,CASSDVHEKLFF
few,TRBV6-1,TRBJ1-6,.,TGTGCCAGCAGTGAGGACCGCTCACCCCTCCACTTT,CASSEDRSPLHF
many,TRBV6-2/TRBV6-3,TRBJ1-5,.,TGTGCCAGCAGCCCACGGAATCAGCCCCAGCATTTT,CASSPRNQPQHF
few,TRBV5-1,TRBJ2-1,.,TGCGCCAGCAGCCCGGGACTCCGGCAGTTCTTC,CASSPGLRQFF
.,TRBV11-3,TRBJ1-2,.,TGTGCCAGCAGCTTAGATCCGGGGGGAAGAAATGGCTACACCTTC,CASSLDPGGRNGYTF
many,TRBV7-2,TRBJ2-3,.,TGTGCCAGCAGCCCCGGTCCCGGGGCAGATACGCAGTATTTT,CASSPGPGADTQYF
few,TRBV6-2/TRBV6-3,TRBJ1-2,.,TGTGCCAGCGGTACCTCGGCCGGGGGCCGGGGCTACACCTTC,CASGTSAGGRGYTF
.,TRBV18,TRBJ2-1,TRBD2,TGTGCCAGCTCCCCCACGGCTAGCGGGTACAATGAGCAGTTCTTC,CASSPTASGYNEQFF
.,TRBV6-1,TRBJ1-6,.,TGTGCCAGCAGGGGTTTAGTAAATTCACCCCTCCACTTT,CASRGLVNSPLHF
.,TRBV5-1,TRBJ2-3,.,TGCGCCAGCAGCTGGCGGGGGACAAGCACAGATACGCAGTATTTT,CASSWRGTSTDTQYF
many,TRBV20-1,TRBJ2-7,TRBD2,TGCAGTGCTTCCGGGACTAGCGGGGTCAGCTCCTACGAGCAGTACTTC,CSASGTSGVSSYEQYF
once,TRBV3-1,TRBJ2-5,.,TGTGCCAGCAGGGCCACGGGTACCCTTAGAGGAGAGACCCAGTACTTC,CASRATGTLRGETQYF
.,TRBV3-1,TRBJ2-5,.,TGTGCCAGCAGCCAAAAAAGGACCCAGTACTTC,CASSQKRTQYF
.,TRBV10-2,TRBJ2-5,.,TGCGCCAGCAGTGTGGACCTAACTCTCTACTTC,CASSVDLTLYF
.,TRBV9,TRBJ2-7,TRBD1,TGTGCCAGCAGCGTAGGGATGGGACAGGGGGTAGTGGAGCAGTACTTC,CASSVGMGQGVVEQYF
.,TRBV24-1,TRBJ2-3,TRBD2,TGTGCCACCCAGGGACTAGCGGGAGACGGTACGCAGTATTTT,CATQGLAGDGTQYF
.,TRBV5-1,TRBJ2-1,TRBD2,TGCGCCAGCAGCAAGGGACTAGCGGGTACGACCTCCTACAATGAGCAGTTCTTC,CASSKGLAGTTSYNEQFF
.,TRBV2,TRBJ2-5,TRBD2,TGTGCCAGCAACCTGCGGGAGGCCGAGGGAGAGACCCAGTACTTC,CASNLREAEGETQYF
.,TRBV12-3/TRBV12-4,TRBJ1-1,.,TGTGCCAGCAGTTTTCTTCACACTGAAGCTTTCTTT,CASSFLHTEAFF
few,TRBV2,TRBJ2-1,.,TGTGCCAGCAGCCCCGGGGGCACGTCGGGCCATGAGCAGTTCTTC,CASSPGGTSGHEQFF
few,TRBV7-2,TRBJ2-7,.,TGTGCCAGCAGCCTTACAGGGCCCCCCTACGAGCAGTACTTC,CASSLTGPPYEQYF
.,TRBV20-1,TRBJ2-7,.,TGCAGTGCACGACAGGAGACCTACGAGCAGTACTTC,CSARQETYEQYF